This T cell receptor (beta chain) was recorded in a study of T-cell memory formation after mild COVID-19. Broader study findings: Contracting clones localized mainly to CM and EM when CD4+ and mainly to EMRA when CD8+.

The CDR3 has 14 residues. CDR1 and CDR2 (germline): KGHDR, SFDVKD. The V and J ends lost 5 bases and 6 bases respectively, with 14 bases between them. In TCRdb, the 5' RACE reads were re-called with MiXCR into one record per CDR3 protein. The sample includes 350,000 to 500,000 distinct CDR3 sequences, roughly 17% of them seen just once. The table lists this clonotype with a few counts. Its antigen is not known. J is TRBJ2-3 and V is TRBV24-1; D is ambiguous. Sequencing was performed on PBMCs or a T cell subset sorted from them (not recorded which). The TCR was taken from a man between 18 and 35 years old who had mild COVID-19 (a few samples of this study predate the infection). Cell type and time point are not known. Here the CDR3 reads CATSVPGPLDTQYF. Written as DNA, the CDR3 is TGTGCCACCAGTGTCCCGGGCCCTCTGGATACGCAGTATTTT.